This TCR beta chain was identified in a study of beta chain features in type 1 diabetes. Study context: Investigators examined roughly 99,000,000 sorted cells across all samples.

Reverse transcribing all isolated RNA meant expressed TCRB transcripts were sequenced. Data came from immunoSEQ multiplex PCR; TCRdb stores just in-frame clones and leaves some out. The profile shows 85,000 to 110,000 clones, about 26% of them singletons. Trimming stripped 7 bases from V and 5 bases from J, with 17 bases between. Germline V gene data show CDR1 as SEHNR and CDR2 as FQNEAQ (reference sequence). The length of the CDR3 is 14 residues. Concerning this clone itself: Its antigen is not known.

Study-level results: Cells expressing TCR highly could be over-represented by cDNA sequencing. Significant though moderate, a shortening of TCRB CDR3s appeared in all four CD4+ subsets of Type 1 diabetes patients. A possible short-template PCR bias applies equally to patients and controls.

The receptor was derived from a young woman with type 1 diabetes. The chain employs TRBV7-9 and TRBJ2-5, with D perhaps TRBD2 (6 bases). The sequenced sample was central memory CD4+ T cells from blood. CDR3 nucleotide sequence: TGTGCCAGCACTAGTGGGCTAGCGATGGAGACCCAGTACTTC. Protein sequence: CASTSGLAMETQYF.